One sample yielded the 23 T cell receptor beta chains listed below, sequenced in a study of T-cell reconstitution after alpha-beta-depleted transplantation in children. Preparation of the TCRbeta library was carried out with unique molecular identifiers. Each CDR3 protein is one row after TCRdb ran MiXCR on the PCR reads. The data contain just over 950,000 distinct CDR3 sequences, 25% to 35% of them seen just once; the ten biggest clones take up approximately 30%. Source: PBMCs, mostly from graft donor cells, taken 360 days after TCRalphabeta/CD19-depleted stem cell transplant. The receptor source for this set is a boy under three years old who had a stem cell transplant for SCID, so the T cells may come from the graft donor.

The chain has TRBV20-1 and TRBJ2-1; D uncertain. Trimming left V 2 bases short and J 8 bases short, with 7 bases between. The germline V gene has CDR1 DFQATT and CDR2 SNEGSKA (reference sequence). This CDR3 has 11 amino acids. In DNA, the CDR3 is TGCAGTGCTAGAACAGAGGATGAGCAGTTCTTC. Residues: CSARTEDEQFF.

V usage is TRBV15 and J usage is TRBJ2-3; no reliable D call. This CDR3 comprises 14 residues. The V gene's germline CDR1 is LNHNV and CDR2 YYDKDF (reference sequence). Trimming cost V 4 bases and J 4 bases, with 12 bases left between them. The CDR3 DNA follows: TGTGCCACCAGCAAAATGGCTCGAGCAGATACGCAGTATTTT. Its translation: CATSKMARADTQYF.

This clonotype was detected many times. The chain has TRBV7-9 and TRBJ2-3; D call uncertain. Per germline, CDR1 SEHNR and CDR2 FQNEAQ (reference sequence). V was pared by 5 bases and J by 2 bases, with 8 bases between. The CDR3 contains 13 residues. The CDR3 coding sequence is TGTGCCAGCAGCCCGACCCTCACAGATACGCAGTATTTT. It yields the protein CASSPTLTDTQYF.

The genes are TRBV20-1 and TRBJ2-1; 12 nucleotides align to TRBD2. The CDR3 has 18 amino acids. After removal of 0 bases from V and 5 bases from J, the junction contained 11 bases not matched to a gene. CDR1 and CDR2 from the germline V gene are DFQATT and SNEGSKA (reference sequence). Here the CDR3 DNA reads TGCAGTGCTAGAGATTCTTCACCTACTAGCGGGGGGAACAATGAGCAGTTCTTC. Its protein product is CSARDSSPTSGGNNEQFF.

This clonotype was counted only a few times. CDR3 coding DNA: TGTGCCAGCAGCGTGGGTTTATACAGCCAGGGGACCTTC. Its protein is CASSVGLYSQGTF. J is TRBJ1-2 and V is TRBV9; perhaps TRBD1 as D (6 bases). Germline V gene lookup returns CDR1 SGDLS and CDR2 YYNGEE. CDR3 size: 13 residues. V lost 2 bases and J 14 bases, leaving 19 bases between the germline ends.

The CDR3 sequence is CASSFGTSGETQYF. CDR3 sequence (DNA): TGTGCCAGCAGTTTTGGGACTAGCGGAGAGACCCAGTACTTC. J is TRBJ2-5 and V is TRBV12-3 or TRBV12-4, with 11 bases identical to TRBD2. There are 14 residues in the CDR3. J lost 4 bases, V lost 3 bases, and 1 base had no gene match.

This clonotype was counted only a few times. The chain employs TRBV7-9 and TRBJ2-7, with 9 positions matching TRBD1. Per germline, CDR1 SEHNR and CDR2 FQNEAQ (reference sequence). Trimming removed 7 bases from V and 5 bases from J; junction bases left unmatched: 6. This CDR3 has 13 amino acids. CDR3 nucleotides: TGTGCCAGCACCTCGGGACAGGGCAACGAGCAGTACTTC. Protein: CASTSGQGNEQYF.

The genes are TRBV6-2 or TRBV6-3 and TRBJ1-3; D is undetermined. This CDR3 has 15 amino acids. Germline CDR1 and CDR2: MNHEY and SVGEGT. V was clipped by 2 bases and J by 0 bases, with 8 bases between them. CDR3 nucleotides: TGTGCCAGCAGTTACCGACCGTTCTCTGGAAACACCATATATTTT. Amino acids: CASSYRPFSGNTIYF.

J is TRBJ2-7 and V is TRBV6-5; D is perhaps TRBD2 (5 bases). The CDR3 is 16 amino acids. The ends were cut back, 2 bases at V and 1 base at J, with 15 bases in the middle. Germline CDR1 reads MNHEY; CDR2 reads SVGAGI. The CDR3 DNA reads as TGTGCCAGCAGTTACCGGGGAAGAGCCTCGTCCTACGAGCAGTACTTC. Its translation: CASSYRGRASSYEQYF.

V gene TRBV5-6 combines with J gene TRBJ1-1; D unclear. CDR3 size: 14 residues. Germline V gives CDR1 SGHDT, CDR2 YYEEEE. The germline V and J ends were trimmed by 0 bases and 6 bases, with 12 bases remaining between them. The CDR3 DNA is TGTGCCAGCAGCTTGGACCCTTTAAACTCTGAAGCTTTCTTT. It is translated as CASSLDPLNSEAFF.

V is TRBV24-1 and J is TRBJ2-6, with 8 bases that match TRBD1. V dropped 9 bases and J dropped 2; count of bases not matched to a gene: 5. The germline V gene encodes CDR1 KGHDR and CDR2 SFDVKD. The CDR3 is 15 residues long. The DNA for the CDR3 is TGTGCCACCGGACAGGGAGGAGCTGGGGCCAACGTCCTGACTTTC. Amino acid sequence: CATGQGGAGANVLTF.

V and J are TRBV9 and TRBJ2-2; TRBD2 aligns across 8 bases. CDR1 SGDLS and CDR2 YYNGEE come from the germline V gene. The CDR3 has 17 amino acids. V dropped 4 bases and J dropped 2; count of bases not matched to a gene: 10. CDR3 DNA: TGTGCCAGCAGCCCACCCCTCGGGAGGGGAAACACCGGGGAGCTGTTTTTT. Protein product: CASSPPLGRGNTGELFF.

The chain has TRBV7-9 and TRBJ2-5, with no clear D. The germline V gene has CDR1 SEHNR and CDR2 FQNEAQ (reference sequence). V was clipped by 3 bases and J by 5 bases, with 10 bases between them. The CDR3 runs to 13 residues. CDR3 DNA sequence: TGTGCCAGCAGCTTGGCGGTTAGCGAGACCCAGTACTTC. Its translation is CASSLAVSETQYF.

The rearrangement joins TRBV7-3 to TRBJ2-3; 10 nucleotides match TRBD2. J was trimmed by 1 base and V by 4 bases; bases with no gene match: 2. Germline V lookup: CDR1 SGHTA, CDR2 FQGTGA. The CDR3 spans 15 residues. The CDR3 protein is CASSWSGGGTDTQYF. CDR3 in DNA: TGTGCCAGCAGCTGGAGCGGGGGGGGCACAGATACGCAGTATTTT.

The V call is TRBV5-6, the J call TRBJ1-2; the match to TRBD1 covers 7 bases. This CDR3 is 14 amino acids long. CDR1 is SGHDT, CDR2 YYEEEE, per germline. J was trimmed by 5 bases and V by 0 bases; bases with no gene match: 4. In nucleotides, the CDR3 is TGTGCCAGCAGCTTGGGACAGGGATTTTATGGCTACACCTTC. It translates to CASSLGQGFYGYTF.

This clonotype occurred a few times. This chain links TRBV14 with TRBJ2-6, with 7 bases fitting TRBD1. Germline loops: CDR1 SGHDN, CDR2 FVKESK. V lost 2 bases and J lost 0; bases outside the gene matches: 4. The CDR3 length is 17 residues. CDR3 in DNA: TGTGCCAGCAGCCAAACGGGACAGCTCTCTGGGGCCAACGTCCTGACTTTC. Its protein product is CASSQTGQLSGANVLTF.

The V and J genes are TRBV18 and TRBJ1-2; D gene unclear. The CDR3 runs to 13 residues. Germline V gene lookup returns CDR1 KGHSH and CDR2 LQKENI. Trimming removed 5 bases from V and 3 bases from J, with 10 bases in between. The CDR3 here is CASSAVADYGYTF. Here the CDR3 DNA reads TGTGCCAGCTCAGCCGTCGCGGACTATGGCTACACCTTC.

A few counts support this clonotype. This chain joins TRBV6-1 and TRBJ2-1, with 9 bases matching TRBD2. This CDR3 has 13 residues. V lost 7 bases to trimming and J lost 9 bases; unmatched junction nucleotides: 7. Per the germline V gene, CDR1 is MNHNS and CDR2 is SASEGT. CDR3 protein: CASNPSGTGEQFF. Written as DNA, the CDR3 is TGTGCCAGCAATCCTAGCGGGACGGGTGAGCAGTTCTTC.

The rearrangement joins TRBV6-2 or TRBV6-3 to TRBJ2-4; TRBD1 matches at 10 bases. V lost 6 bases and J lost 0; bases outside the gene matches: 8. CDR1 and CDR2 (germline): MNHEY, SVGEGT. The CDR3 extends over 17 amino acids. Here the CDR3 DNA reads TGTGCCAGCAGCCCCGGGACAGGGGATCTAGCCAAAAACATTCAGTACTTC. This gives the protein CASSPGTGDLAKNIQYF.

This chain links TRBV27 with TRBJ2-6; perhaps TRBD1 as D (6 bases). The ends were cut back, 6 bases at V and 1 base at J, with 10 bases in the middle. The CDR3 is made up of 15 amino acids. From germline, CDR1 is MNHEY and CDR2 SMNVEV (reference sequence). The CDR3 protein is CASRRTGSGANVLTF. The CDR3 DNA reads TGTGCCAGCAGGCGTACAGGGTCTGGGGCCAACGTCCTGACTTTC.

Here the CDR3 DNA reads TGTGCCATCAGTGTTGGCTCAAGGGGTCGGGACACAGATACGCAGTATTTT. This codes for CAISVGSRGRDTDTQYF. This chain uses TRBV10-3 with TRBJ2-3; D is possibly TRBD1 or TRBD2 (5 bases each). CDR1 and CDR2 (germline): ENHRY, SYGVKD. The CDR3 spans 17 residues. Trimming removed 4 bases at V and 2 bases at J, with 19 bases between.

There are a few counts of this clonotype. The rearrangement links TRBV12-3 or TRBV12-4 to TRBJ2-7, with 9 bases fitting TRBD2. V was pared by 6 bases and J by 3 bases, with 6 bases of the junction left unmatched. CDR3 length equals 14 residues. The CDR3 DNA reads as TGTGCCAGCAGAGCCGGGACTAGCTACTACGAGCAGTACTTC. This translates into CASRAGTSYYEQYF.

The chain couples TRBV18 to TRBJ1-2; tentative D call: TRBD1 (6 bases). Germline V lookup: CDR1 KGHSH, CDR2 LQKENI. The CDR3 covers 14 residues. Trimming stripped 3 bases from V and 4 bases from J, with 12 bases between. DNA of the CDR3: TGTGCCAGCTCACCCGGGGTACAGGGCTATGGCTACACCTTC. This gives the protein CASSPGVQGYGYTF. The variable domain in full, with the rest retrieved from reference TRBV18 and TRBJ1-2, is NAGVMQNPRHLVRRRGQEARLRCSPMKGHSHVYWYRQLPEEGLKFMVYLQKENIIDESGMPKERFSAEFPKEGPSILRIQQVVRGDSAAYFCASSPGVQGYGYTFGSGTRLTVV.